This T cell receptor (beta chain) was retrieved from a study of CD8+CD57+ T cells in acquired aplastic anemia. Whole-study findings and limits: Relative to total CD4+ and CD8+ pools, CD8+CD57+ cells had lower diversity in patients.

On this clonotype: Its antigen is not known.

Patients picked for sequencing had shown CD8+CD57+ cell expansion detected by flow cytometry. After removal of 4 bases from V and 2 bases from J, the junction contained 7 bases not matched to a gene. CDR1 and CDR2 (germline): DFQATT, SNEGSKA (reference sequence). The CDR3 length is 14 residues. The TCR beta profiling, which covered VDJ combination and CDR3 sequence, was carried out using genomic DNA as the template. TCRdb re-analysed the reads in MiXCR, keeping a single row per CDR3 protein. The data hold approximately 21,000 distinct CDR3 sequences, with about 40% observed a single time. This sequence originates from a human donor with aplastic anemia. Sequencing was done on a sample of CD8+CD57+ T cells sorted from PBMCs. Stated subset: bead-enriched CD8+CD57+ effector memory T cells from SAA patients. The V call is TRBV20-1, the J call TRBJ2-5; 7 nucleotides match TRBD1. CDR3 protein: CSAKGGLPQETQYF. The CDR3 nucleotides read TGCAGTGCTAAAGGGGGCCTCCCTCAAGAGACCCAGTACTTC.